This is a list of T cell receptor beta chains from one sample in a study of early T cells in non-severe SARS-CoV-2 infection. One entry per CDR3 protein, called by TCRdb with MiXCR from the 5' RACE reads. The sample consists of some 40,000 distinct CDR3 sequences, 4.5% to 7% of them appearing once. The input for sequencing was whole blood, taken at baseline. These receptors all come from an adult who was a healthcare worker with PCR-confirmed SARS-CoV-2 infection or an uninfected control (not recorded which). Each CDR3 is given with its conserved first and last residue. Each record gives: D gene, V gene, J gene, clone size, CDR3 protein, CDR3 DNA. D genes are given only for firm matches. Clone size, where shown, is once, few, many, or a class for clones that have expanded.

d_call: .; v_call: TRBV12-5; j_call: TRBJ2-1; clone_size: .; cdr3_aa: CASGSRITYNEQFF; cdr3_nt: TGTGCTAGTGGTTCCCGGATCACTTACAATGAGCAGTTCTTC
d_call: TRBD2; v_call: TRBV29-1; j_call: TRBJ2-4; clone_size: few; cdr3_aa: CSVELGLAGTDIQYF; cdr3_nt: TGCAGCGTTGAGTTGGGACTAGCGGGAACGGACATTCAGTACTTC
d_call: .; v_call: TRBV7-8; j_call: TRBJ1-5; clone_size: many; cdr3_aa: CASSLAPGGGNQPQHF; cdr3_nt: TGTGCCAGCAGCTTAGCCCCCGGGGGAGGCAATCAGCCCCAGCATTTT
d_call: .; v_call: TRBV2; j_call: TRBJ2-7; clone_size: .; cdr3_aa: CASSATFLTYEQYF; cdr3_nt: TGTGCCAGCAGTGCCACATTCTTAACCTACGAGCAGTACTTC
d_call: .; v_call: TRBV7-2; j_call: TRBJ2-7; clone_size: many; cdr3_aa: CASSLAPDYEQYF; cdr3_nt: TGTGCCAGCAGCTTAGCCCCCGACTACGAGCAGTACTTC
d_call: TRBD2; v_call: TRBV12-3/TRBV12-4; j_call: TRBJ2-1; clone_size: many; cdr3_aa: CASSLPSGAPYNEQFF; cdr3_nt: TGTGCCAGCAGTCTACCAAGCGGGGCCCCCTACAATGAGCAGTTCTTC
d_call: .; v_call: TRBV27; j_call: TRBJ2-1; clone_size: many; cdr3_aa: CASSLGANEQFF; cdr3_nt: TGTGCCAGCAGTTTAGGTGCCAATGAGCAGTTCTTC
d_call: TRBD2; v_call: TRBV5-6; j_call: TRBJ2-1; clone_size: .; cdr3_aa: CASSLGLAANNEQFF; cdr3_nt: TGTGCCAGCAGCTTGGGACTAGCGGCAAACAATGAGCAGTTCTTC
d_call: .; v_call: TRBV20-1; j_call: TRBJ2-1; clone_size: many; cdr3_aa: CSARTGPNLVEQFF; cdr3_nt: TGCAGTGCTAGAACCGGACCCAATTTGGTAGAGCAGTTCTTC
d_call: .; v_call: TRBV5-6; j_call: TRBJ1-1; clone_size: many; cdr3_aa: CASSGYRVNTEAFF; cdr3_nt: TGTGCCAGCAGCGGATACAGGGTTAACACTGAAGCTTTCTTT
d_call: .; v_call: TRBV11-2; j_call: TRBJ2-3; clone_size: many; cdr3_aa: CASSPLKADTQYF; cdr3_nt: TGTGCCAGCAGCCCCCTGAAGGCAGATACGCAGTATTTT
d_call: TRBD2; v_call: TRBV20-1; j_call: TRBJ2-1; clone_size: many; cdr3_aa: CSASPRVAGVWEQFF; cdr3_nt: TGCAGTGCTAGCCCTAGGGTAGCGGGAGTATGGGAGCAGTTCTTC
d_call: TRBD1; v_call: TRBV9; j_call: TRBJ1-2; clone_size: many; cdr3_aa: CASSGWTGKEGLANYGYTF; cdr3_nt: TGTGCCAGCAGCGGATGGACAGGGAAAGAGGGTCTAGCTAACTATGGCTACACCTTC
d_call: TRBD2; v_call: TRBV12-3/TRBV12-4; j_call: TRBJ2-7; clone_size: .; cdr3_aa: CASRSTGGPEEQYF; cdr3_nt: TGTGCCAGCCGTTCGACGGGAGGGCCTGAAGAGCAGTACTTC
d_call: .; v_call: TRBV30; j_call: TRBJ2-1; clone_size: many; cdr3_aa: CAWSAAGSYNEQFF; cdr3_nt: TGTGCCTGGAGTGCGGCAGGATCCTACAATGAGCAGTTCTTC
d_call: TRBD2; v_call: TRBV20-1; j_call: TRBJ2-7; clone_size: many; cdr3_aa: CSALSASGSNEQYF; cdr3_nt: TGCAGTGCTCTGTCGGCTAGCGGGAGTAACGAGCAGTACTTC
d_call: .; v_call: TRBV20-1; j_call: TRBJ1-5; clone_size: many; cdr3_aa: CSALPDSTYRQPQHF; cdr3_nt: TGCAGTGCTCTCCCGGACAGCACCTATCGACAGCCCCAGCATTTT
d_call: .; v_call: TRBV19; j_call: TRBJ2-2; clone_size: many; cdr3_aa: CASSITRMTGELFF; cdr3_nt: TGTGCCAGTAGTATCACGAGGATGACCGGGGAGCTGTTTTTT
d_call: .; v_call: TRBV7-2; j_call: TRBJ2-1; clone_size: many; cdr3_aa: CASSATGIDEQFF; cdr3_nt: TGTGCCAGCAGCGCCACAGGGATAGATGAGCAGTTCTTC
d_call: .; v_call: TRBV20-1; j_call: TRBJ1-2; clone_size: many; cdr3_aa: CSAQGTRGVGYGYTF; cdr3_nt: TGCAGTGCCCAAGGCACCAGGGGAGTTGGCTATGGCTACACCTTC
d_call: TRBD1; v_call: TRBV6-5; j_call: TRBJ2-7; clone_size: many; cdr3_aa: CASRTKMTGESYEQYF; cdr3_nt: TGTGCCAGCAGGACAAAAATGACAGGGGAATCCTACGAGCAGTACTTC
d_call: TRBD1; v_call: TRBV20-1; j_call: TRBJ2-7; clone_size: many; cdr3_aa: CSATPGTGGRAEQYF; cdr3_nt: TGCAGTGCTACCCCCGGGACAGGGGGGCGCGCCGAGCAGTACTTC
d_call: TRBD1; v_call: TRBV12-3/TRBV12-4; j_call: TRBJ2-7; clone_size: .; cdr3_aa: CASSPGTAKYEQYF; cdr3_nt: TGTGCCAGCAGCCCCGGGACAGCTAAGTACGAGCAGTACTTC
d_call: .; v_call: TRBV28; j_call: TRBJ2-7; clone_size: .; cdr3_aa: CASSPTGYYGQYF; cdr3_nt: TGTGCCAGCAGTCCAACAGGGTACTACGGGCAGTACTTC
d_call: TRBD1; v_call: TRBV20-1; j_call: TRBJ1-5; clone_size: many; cdr3_aa: CSARDAKRQGAGQPQHF; cdr3_nt: TGCAGTGCTAGAGATGCAAAACGACAGGGGGCGGGTCAGCCCCAGCATTTT
d_call: TRBD1; v_call: TRBV5-1; j_call: TRBJ2-1; clone_size: many; cdr3_aa: CASSTDTGTEGSLF; cdr3_nt: TGCGCCAGCAGCACTGATACCGGGACAGAAGGATCTCTGTTC
d_call: TRBD2; v_call: TRBV7-9; j_call: TRBJ2-5; clone_size: .; cdr3_aa: CASSRLAGLPLETQYF; cdr3_nt: TGTGCCAGCAGCCGACTAGCGGGGTTACCCTTAGAGACCCAGTACTTC
d_call: TRBD2; v_call: TRBV6-1; j_call: TRBJ2-7; clone_size: many; cdr3_aa: CASSALRIAGGPEQYF; cdr3_nt: TGTGCCAGCAGTGCCCTTCGCATAGCGGGAGGGCCCGAGCAGTACTTC
d_call: TRBD2; v_call: TRBV18; j_call: TRBJ2-7; clone_size: many; cdr3_aa: CASSPPGGGGTSYEQYF; cdr3_nt: TGTGCCAGCTCACCACCGGGAGGCGGGGGGACCTCCTACGAGCAGTACTTC
d_call: .; v_call: TRBV12-3/TRBV12-4; j_call: TRBJ2-3; clone_size: many; cdr3_aa: CASSFGVSTDTQYF; cdr3_nt: TGTGCCAGCAGTTTTGGGGTTAGCACAGATACGCAGTATTTT
d_call: .; v_call: TRBV12-5; j_call: TRBJ2-4; clone_size: .; cdr3_aa: CASGLRDIQYF; cdr3_nt: TGTGCTAGTGGCCTGAGGGACATTCAGTACTTC
d_call: .; v_call: TRBV5-1; j_call: TRBJ2-3; clone_size: many; cdr3_aa: CASSLGQITDTQYF; cdr3_nt: TGCGCCAGCAGCTTGGGGCAGATCACAGATACGCAGTATTTT
d_call: .; v_call: TRBV7-2; j_call: TRBJ1-1; clone_size: many; cdr3_aa: CASRSGHTNTEAFF; cdr3_nt: TGTGCCAGCAGGTCGGGACATACTAACACTGAAGCTTTCTTT
d_call: TRBD2; v_call: TRBV5-1; j_call: TRBJ2-1; clone_size: many; cdr3_aa: CASSLGASGINNEQFF; cdr3_nt: TGCGCCAGCAGCTTGGGCGCTAGCGGGATTAACAATGAGCAGTTCTTC
d_call: .; v_call: TRBV7-6; j_call: TRBJ2-2; clone_size: few; cdr3_aa: CASSFVGAAGELFF; cdr3_nt: TGTGCCAGCAGCTTTGTGGGGGCGGCCGGGGAGCTGTTTTTT
d_call: TRBD2; v_call: TRBV28; j_call: TRBJ2-7; clone_size: .; cdr3_aa: CASSDASGANLRNYEQYF; cdr3_nt: TGTGCCAGCAGTGACGCAAGCGGGGCCAACTTGAGAAACTACGAGCAGTACTTC
d_call: .; v_call: TRBV6-5; j_call: TRBJ1-1; clone_size: many; cdr3_aa: CASSYRQFSMNTEAFF; cdr3_nt: TGTGCCAGCAGTTACAGACAGTTTTCTATGAACACTGAAGCTTTCTTT
d_call: TRBD2; v_call: TRBV7-8; j_call: TRBJ2-1; clone_size: .; cdr3_aa: CAGSTLGTSGTNEQFF; cdr3_nt: TGTGCCGGCAGCACCCTCGGGACTAGCGGGACCAATGAGCAGTTCTTC
d_call: .; v_call: TRBV30; j_call: TRBJ2-7; clone_size: many; cdr3_aa: CAWSDLQGLRQYF; cdr3_nt: TGTGCCTGGAGCGACCTACAGGGACTGAGGCAGTACTTC
d_call: .; v_call: TRBV5-1; j_call: TRBJ2-2; clone_size: .; cdr3_aa: CASSLQGSTNTGELFF; cdr3_nt: TGCGCCAGCAGCTTGCAGGGTTCGACGAACACCGGGGAGCTGTTTTTT
d_call: .; v_call: TRBV20-1; j_call: TRBJ1-2; clone_size: many; cdr3_aa: CSALPKGTYGYTF; cdr3_nt: TGCAGTGCCCTCCCTAAGGGTACCTATGGCTACACCTTC
d_call: TRBD1; v_call: TRBV6-2/TRBV6-3; j_call: TRBJ2-5; clone_size: many; cdr3_aa: CASSNLSGQGPKTQYF; cdr3_nt: TGTGCCAGCAGTAACCTATCGGGACAGGGACCCAAGACCCAGTACTTC
d_call: TRBD2; v_call: TRBV7-3; j_call: TRBJ2-3; clone_size: many; cdr3_aa: CASSPTGLITDTQYF; cdr3_nt: TGTGCCAGCAGCCCGACGGGACTAATAACAGATACGCAGTATTTT
d_call: TRBD2; v_call: TRBV7-9; j_call: TRBJ2-3; clone_size: .; cdr3_aa: CASSLVGGTTDTQYF; cdr3_nt: TGTGCCAGCAGCTTAGTGGGAGGGACCACAGATACGCAGTATTTT
d_call: .; v_call: TRBV7-2; j_call: TRBJ2-5; clone_size: .; cdr3_aa: CASSLVSGPQETQYF; cdr3_nt: TGTGCCAGCAGCTTGGTCAGCGGCCCTCAAGAGACCCAGTACTTC
d_call: .; v_call: TRBV12-3/TRBV12-4; j_call: TRBJ2-1; clone_size: many; cdr3_aa: CASMSKKRSAEQFF; cdr3_nt: TGTGCCAGCATGAGCAAAAAGCGTTCGGCTGAGCAGTTCTTC
d_call: TRBD1; v_call: TRBV6-1; j_call: TRBJ2-7; clone_size: many; cdr3_aa: CASSRQGGQYF; cdr3_nt: TGTGCCAGCAGCCGACAGGGTGGGCAGTACTTC
d_call: TRBD2; v_call: TRBV7-2; j_call: TRBJ2-2; clone_size: medium-sized; cdr3_aa: CASSHGLAGVDGELFF; cdr3_nt: TGTGCCAGCAGCCACGGACTAGCGGGAGTTGACGGGGAGCTGTTTTTT
d_call: .; v_call: TRBV6-4; j_call: TRBJ2-5; clone_size: many; cdr3_aa: CASSEEHRHGETQYF; cdr3_nt: TGTGCCAGCAGTGAGGAGCACCGCCACGGGGAGACCCAGTACTTC
d_call: .; v_call: TRBV11-3; j_call: TRBJ1-1; clone_size: many; cdr3_aa: CASSTGTNTEAFF; cdr3_nt: TGTGCCAGCAGCACAGGGACCAACACTGAAGCTTTCTTT
d_call: .; v_call: TRBV5-1; j_call: TRBJ2-5; clone_size: few; cdr3_aa: CASSSGAPGETQYF; cdr3_nt: TGCGCCAGCAGCTCGGGCGCTCCGGGAGAGACCCAGTACTTC
d_call: TRBD1; v_call: TRBV10-3; j_call: TRBJ1-5; clone_size: many; cdr3_aa: CAIRKQGADSNQPQHF; cdr3_nt: TGTGCCATCAGGAAACAGGGGGCAGATAGCAATCAGCCCCAGCATTTT
d_call: .; v_call: TRBV4-3; j_call: TRBJ1-6; clone_size: many; cdr3_aa: CASSQDWEQGGSPLHF; cdr3_nt: TGCGCCAGCAGCCAAGATTGGGAACAGGGAGGTTCACCCCTCCACTTT
d_call: .; v_call: TRBV10-3; j_call: TRBJ2-2; clone_size: many; cdr3_aa: CAISESGIGGELFF; cdr3_nt: TGTGCCATCAGTGAGTCGGGGATCGGCGGGGAGCTGTTTTTT
d_call: .; v_call: TRBV28; j_call: TRBJ1-1; clone_size: many; cdr3_aa: CASSLPGRKKAFF; cdr3_nt: TGTGCCAGCAGTTTACCGGGACGGAAGAAAGCTTTCTTT
d_call: TRBD2; v_call: TRBV7-9; j_call: TRBJ2-2; clone_size: .; cdr3_aa: CASSPLAGTTGELFF; cdr3_nt: TGTGCCAGCAGCCCTCTAGCGGGGACGACCGGGGAGCTGTTTTTT